Listed below are T cell receptor beta chains from one sample, sequenced in a study of cytomegalovirus exposure and HLA in healthy donors. Data came from immunoSEQ multiplex PCR; TCRdb stores just in-frame clones and leaves some out. The sample holds 150,000 to 200,000 clones; 60% to 80% are singletons and the top ten take around 2.2%. The sample was PBMCs. All receptors derive from a man between 60 and 70 years old in good health and CMV-seronegative. The CDR3 runs from the conserved cysteine through the conserved F or W. The order of the fields is CDR3 length, D gene, clone size, V gene, J gene, CDR3 protein, CDR3 DNA. The D gene is left open where the match is weak. The size field is filled for only some rows; it gives once, few, many or a size class.

length: 18
D: TRBD2
size: -
V: TRBV5-1
J: TRBJ2-1
CDR3: CASSWTSGGALSYNEQFF
DNA: TGCGCCAGCAGCTGGACTAGCGGGGGGGCGCTCTCCTACAATGAGCAGTTCTTC

length: 13
D: -
size: -
V: TRBV6-5
J: TRBJ2-7
CDR3: CASMNGARHEQYF
DNA: TGTGCCAGCATGAATGGGGCGAGGCACGAGCAGTACTTC

length: 12
D: -
size: -
V: TRBV6-1
J: TRBJ2-1
CDR3: CASSVGGGEQFF
DNA: TGTGCCAGCAGCGTCGGGGGAGGTGAGCAGTTCTTC

length: 16
D: TRBD2
size: once
V: TRBV11-2
J: TRBJ2-1
CDR3: CASSSAGGKGDNEQFF
DNA: TGTGCCAGCAGCTCAGCGGGAGGTAAGGGGGACAATGAGCAGTTCTTC

length: 15
D: TRBD2
size: -
V: TRBV5-1
J: TRBJ2-3
CDR3: CASRLRTSEQDTQYF
DNA: TGCGCCAGCAGGCTAAGGACTAGCGAACAAGATACGCAGTATTTT

length: 19
D: -
size: -
V: TRBV7-9
J: TRBJ2-3
CDR3: CASSFALGNTGYSTDTQYF
DNA: TGTGCCAGCAGCTTCGCGTTGGGAAATACAGGGTACAGCACAGATACGCAGTATTTT

length: 15
D: -
size: -
V: TRBV29-1
J: TRBJ1-1
CDR3: CSVELSSSMNTEAFF
DNA: TGCAGCGTTGAGTTGTCAAGCTCTATGAACACTGAAGCTTTCTTT

length: 15
D: -
size: -
V: TRBV21-1
J: TRBJ2-7
CDR3: CASSNRQGKSYEQYF
DNA: TGTGCCAGCAGCAACCGCCAGGGAAAGTCCTACGAGCAGTACTTC

length: 14
D: TRBD1
size: -
V: TRBV5-1
J: TRBJ2-7
CDR3: CASSLGTGYYEQYF
DNA: TGCGCCAGCAGCTTGGGGACAGGGTACTACGAGCAGTACTTC

length: 16
D: TRBD1
size: -
V: TRBV28
J: TRBJ2-5
CDR3: CASSHRGTPIQETQYF
DNA: TGTGCCAGCAGTCACAGGGGGACGCCCATCCAAGAGACCCAGTACTTC

length: 14
D: -
size: -
V: TRBV2
J: TRBJ1-1
CDR3: CASSEDSWNTEAFF
DNA: TGTGCCAGCAGTGAAGACAGTTGGAACACTGAAGCTTTCTTT

length: 12
D: -
size: -
V: TRBV7-2
J: TRBJ2-1
CDR3: CASSLTGNEQFF
DNA: TGTGCCAGCAGCTTGACGGGAAATGAGCAGTTCTTC

length: 12
D: -
size: -
V: TRBV18
J: TRBJ2-7
CDR3: CASSRTDYEQYF
DNA: TGTGCCAGCTCACGGACAGACTACGAGCAGTACTTC

length: 15
D: -
size: -
V: TRBV5-4
J: TRBJ1-4
CDR3: CASSSSTRPGEKLFF
DNA: TGTGCCAGCAGCTCAAGTACACGACCAGGGGAAAAACTGTTTTTT

length: 18
D: TRBD1
size: -
V: TRBV30
J: TRBJ1-5
CDR3: CAWSKTGGGALNNQPQNF
DNA: TGTGCCTGGAGTAAGACAGGGGGCGGTGCTCTCAACAATCAGCCCCAGAATTTT

length: 15
D: -
size: -
V: TRBV9
J: TRBJ2-7
CDR3: CASSVEAAPSYEQYF
DNA: TGTGCCAGCAGCGTAGAGGCAGCGCCATCCTACGAGCAGTACTTC

length: 15
D: -
size: -
V: TRBV5-1
J: TRBJ1-4
CDR3: CASSLVAATNEKLFF
DNA: TGCGCCAGCAGCTTGGTGGCAGCAACTAATGAAAAACTGTTTTTT

length: 12
D: TRBD1
size: -
V: TRBV18
J: TRBJ2-1
CDR3: CASWDRANEQFF
DNA: TGTGCCAGCTGGGACAGGGCTAATGAGCAGTTCTTC

length: 15
D: -
size: -
V: TRBV11-2
J: TRBJ2-7
CDR3: CASSLDAGAVYEQYF
DNA: TGTGCCAGCAGCTTAGATGCAGGGGCGGTCTACGAGCAGTACTTC

length: 18
D: TRBD1
size: -
V: TRBV18
J: TRBJ1-2
CDR3: CASSPPVSPGGVINGYTF
DNA: TGTGCCAGCTCACCACCGGTTTCGCCAGGGGGCGTTATAAATGGCTACACCTTC

length: 15
D: -
size: -
V: TRBV2
J: TRBJ1-3
CDR3: CASSEIRGSGNTIYF
DNA: TGTGCCAGCAGTGAAATTAGGGGGTCCGGAAACACCATATATTTT

length: 14
D: TRBD1
size: once
V: TRBV30
J: TRBJ1-5
CDR3: CAWSRTGVNQPQHF
DNA: TGTGCCTGGAGTAGGACAGGGGTAAATCAGCCCCAGCATTTT

length: 13
D: -
size: -
V: TRBV6-5
J: TRBJ2-5
CDR3: CASSPVPQETQYF
DNA: TGTGCCAGCAGCCCCGTCCCCCAAGAGACCCAGTACTTC

length: 15
D: -
size: -
V: TRBV6-5
J: TRBJ2-7
CDR3: CASSQYRDTFYEQYF
DNA: TGTGCCAGCAGCCAGTACCGGGACACCTTCTACGAGCAGTACTTC

length: 17
D: TRBD2
size: -
V: TRBV7-2
J: TRBJ2-2
CDR3: CASSLELAGGSTGELFF
DNA: TGTGCCAGCAGCTTGGAACTAGCGGGAGGTAGCACCGGGGAGCTGTTTTTT

length: 14
D: -
size: -
V: TRBV5-1
J: TRBJ1-1
CDR3: CASSLFQGNTEAFF
DNA: TGCGCCAGCAGCTTATTCCAGGGGAACACTGAAGCTTTCTTT

length: 13
D: TRBD1
size: -
V: TRBV6-1
J: TRBJ2-5
CDR3: CASRRQGVETQYF
DNA: TGTGCCAGCAGACGACAGGGAGTAGAGACCCAGTACTTC

length: 16
D: TRBD2
size: once
V: TRBV9
J: TRBJ2-5
CDR3: CASSPLPGTIQETQYF
DNA: TGTGCCAGCAGCCCCCTCCCCGGGACTATTCAAGAGACCCAGTACTTC

length: 20
D: TRBD2
size: -
V: TRBV7-3
J: TRBJ2-2
CDR3: CASSSGTSGSKGSGTGELFF
DNA: TGTGCCAGCAGCTCCGGGACTAGCGGGAGTAAAGGGTCGGGCACCGGGGAGCTGTTTTTT

length: 11
D: -
size: -
V: TRBV9
J: TRBJ1-1
CDR3: CASGRETEAFF
DNA: TGTGCCAGCGGTAGGGAGACTGAAGCTTTCTTT

length: 19
D: -
size: few
V: TRBV28
J: TRBJ2-4
CDR3: CASSLQMGAGFLAKNIQYF
DNA: TGTGCCAGCAGTTTACAGATGGGGGCCGGGTTCCTAGCCAAAAACATTCAGTACTTC

length: 15
D: -
size: -
V: TRBV7-9
J: TRBJ2-1
CDR3: CASSPVFREGNEQFF
DNA: TGTGCCAGCAGCCCGGTCTTCAGGGAAGGCAATGAGCAGTTCTTC

length: 16
D: TRBD1
size: few
V: TRBV7-9
J: TRBJ1-1
CDR3: CASSLAGDRSNTEAFF
DNA: TGTGCCAGCAGCTTAGCCGGGGACAGGTCAAACACTGAAGCTTTCTTT

length: 14
D: TRBD1
size: -
V: TRBV7-9
J: TRBJ1-1
CDR3: CASSFSTGLPEAFF
DNA: TGTGCCAGCAGCTTCTCGACAGGGTTGCCTGAAGCTTTCTTT

length: 16
D: -
size: -
V: TRBV5-1
J: TRBJ2-2
CDR3: CASSLTSPTRTGELFF
DNA: TGCGCCAGCAGCTTGACCAGCCCAACGAGGACCGGGGAGCTGTTTTTT

length: 14
D: -
size: -
V: TRBV7-9
J: TRBJ2-7
CDR3: CASSPTGITYEQYF
DNA: TGTGCCAGCAGCCCAACGGGGATTACCTACGAGCAGTACTTC

length: 14
D: -
size: -
V: TRBV28
J: TRBJ1-1
CDR3: CASSAEQLNTEAFF
DNA: TGTGCCAGCAGTGCCGAACAGCTGAACACTGAAGCTTTCTTT

length: 13
D: -
size: few
V: TRBV7-9
J: TRBJ2-7
CDR3: CASSLRQFYEQYF
DNA: TGTGCCAGCAGCTTAAGACAGTTCTACGAGCAGTACTTC

length: 14
D: -
size: -
V: TRBV5-1
J: TRBJ2-3
CDR3: CASSLGGSTDTQYF
DNA: TGCGCCAGCAGCTTAGGGGGTAGCACAGATACGCAGTATTTT

length: 13
D: TRBD1
size: -
V: TRBV5-6
J: TRBJ1-2
CDR3: CASSLQGAGGYPF
DNA: TGTGCCAGCAGCCTACAGGGGGCGGGTGGCTACCCCTTC

length: 13
D: -
size: -
V: TRBV25-1
J: TRBJ2-1
CDR3: CASSEPRGRGEFF
DNA: TGTGCCAGCAGTGAACCCCGGGGGAGAGGGGAATTCTTC

length: 14
D: -
size: -
V: TRBV9
J: TRBJ1-2
CDR3: CASSVASANYGYTF
DNA: TGTGCCAGCAGCGTAGCTAGCGCTAACTATGGCTACACCTTC

length: 13
D: -
size: few
V: TRBV10-3
J: TRBJ1-2
CDR3: CAISTRTTGGYTF
DNA: TGTGCCATCAGTACCCGCACCACCGGGGGCTACACCTTC

length: 14
D: TRBD2
size: -
V: TRBV2
J: TRBJ2-5
CDR3: CASLRGRGQETQYF
DNA: TGTGCCAGCCTTAGAGGGAGGGGACAAGAGACCCAGTACTTC